This T cell receptor beta chain emerged from a study of CD8 T cells in ankylosing spondylitis. General observations from the study: Disease-linked clones were CD8+ and relatively rare in peripheral blood. Disease-linked clones were reportedly significantly enriched in matched ankylosing spondylitis synovial fluid.

This clonotype was found many times. The target antigen is unknown. In making TCR beta libraries, quantitative 5'-RACE with molecular barcodes was used. A single record per CDR3 protein comes from TCRdb applying MiXCR to the 5' RACE reads. Among about 92,000 distinct CDR3 sequences listed, around 9.4% were seen once. This receptor was taken from a male donor with ankylosing spondylitis or in good health (not recorded which). The sequencing input was blood, either unsorted or a sorted T cell fraction (not recorded which).

Written as DNA, the CDR3 is TGCGCCAGCAGCTTAGGGCACAATGAGCAGTTCTTC. Protein: CASSLGHNEQFF. The J gene is TRBJ2-1, the V gene TRBV5-1; no clear D gene. The CDR3 is 12 residues long. Germline V gene lookup returns CDR1 SGHRS and CDR2 YFSETQ. Trimming pared 2 bases from V and 5 bases from J, leaving 5 bases between. Looking up the rest from reference TRBV5-1 and TRBJ2-1 gives the full variable domain: KAGVTQTPRYLIKTRGQQVTLSCSPISGHRSVSWYQQTPGQGLQFLFEYFSETQRNKGNFPGRFSGRQFSNSRSEMNVSTLELGDSALYLCASSLGHNEQFFGPGTRLTVL.